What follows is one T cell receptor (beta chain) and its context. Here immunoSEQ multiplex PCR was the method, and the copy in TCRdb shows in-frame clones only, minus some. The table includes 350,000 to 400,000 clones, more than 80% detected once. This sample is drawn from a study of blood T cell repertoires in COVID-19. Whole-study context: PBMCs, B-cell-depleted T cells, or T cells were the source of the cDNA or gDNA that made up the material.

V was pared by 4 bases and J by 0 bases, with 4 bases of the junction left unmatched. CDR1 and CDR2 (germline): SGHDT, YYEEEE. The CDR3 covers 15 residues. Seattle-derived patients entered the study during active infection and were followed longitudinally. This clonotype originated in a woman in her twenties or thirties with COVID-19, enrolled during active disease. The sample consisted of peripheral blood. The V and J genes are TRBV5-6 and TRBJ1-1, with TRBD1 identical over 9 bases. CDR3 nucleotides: TGTGCCAGCAGCCCGGGACAGGGATTGAACACTGAAGCTTTCTTT. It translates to CASSPGQGLNTEAFF.